One and the same sample provided the 13 T cell receptor beta chains below, sequenced in a study of T-cell memory formation after mild COVID-19. One entry per CDR3 protein, called by TCRdb with MiXCR from the 5' RACE reads. The sample records 450,000 to 650,000 distinct CDR3 sequences, 20% to 25% being singletons. Material for sequencing was PBMCs or a T cell subset sorted from them (not recorded which). Receptor source: an adult woman who had mild COVID-19 (a few samples of this study predate the infection). Cell type and time point are not known.

The chain joins TRBV30 to TRBJ1-2; no definite D call. This CDR3 has 11 amino acids. Germline V lookup: CDR1 GTSNPN, CDR2 SVGIG (reference sequence). Trimming removed 4 bases from V and 2 bases from J, with 5 bases in between. The CDR3 DNA reads as TGTGCCTGGATGGGGAACTATGGCTACACCTTC. Protein: CAWMGNYGYTF.

The V and J genes are TRBV30 and TRBJ2-2, with a tentative D call TRBD1 (5 bases). The germline gives CDR1 GTSNPN, CDR2 SVGIG (reference sequence). The V end lost 3 bases, the J end lost 3 bases, and 11 bases lay between the germline ends. The CDR3 covers 14 residues. The CDR3 region has the DNA TGTGCCTGGAGCTTGACAGTACACACCGGGGAGCTGTTTTTT. This encodes CAWSLTVHTGELFF.

CDR3 bases: TGTGCCAGCAGCCAACGTGGGCCCCCTAATGAAAAACTGTTTTTT. Amino acids: CASSQRGPPNEKLFF. The chain joins TRBV3-1 to TRBJ1-4; D is unclear. Germline CDR1 LGHDT, CDR2 YNNKEL (reference sequence). V shed 2 bases and J shed 3 bases, with 10 bases lying between them. This CDR3 region has 15 residues.

DNA of the CDR3: TGCAGTGCTAGAGCCCAGCGGGGCCACTACGAGCAGTACTTC. Amino acid sequence: CSARAQRGHYEQYF. The chain carries TRBV20-1 and TRBJ2-7, with 7 nucleotides matching TRBD2. The CDR3 has 14 residues. Germline-derived CDR1 and CDR2 are DFQATT and SNEGSKA (reference sequence). Trimming removed 1 base from V and 3 bases from J; junction bases left unmatched: 6.

This clonotype has a count of ten or more. CDR3 protein: CASSLTSGRIYEQYF. The CDR3 DNA follows: TGTGCCAGCAGTTTGACTAGCGGGAGGATATACGAGCAGTACTTC. The chain joins TRBV6-2 or TRBV6-3 to TRBJ2-7; 13 bases are shared with TRBD2. CDR3 length equals 15 residues. Trimming removed 4 bases from V and 4 bases from J; junction bases left unmatched: 4. Germline V gene lookup returns CDR1 MNHEY and CDR2 SVGEGT.

This clonotype was seen more than once but under ten times. The chain's CDR3 is CATSAKLAGSEQFF. In DNA, the CDR3 is TGTGCCACCAGCGCGAAACTAGCGGGAAGTGAGCAGTTCTTC. The rearrangement links TRBV15 to TRBJ2-1, with 10 bases identical to TRBD2. Germline-derived CDR1 and CDR2 are LNHNV and YYDKDF (reference sequence). This CDR3 is 14 amino acids long. V shed 5 bases, J shed 9 bases, and the junction held 7 bases outside the gene matches.

The CDR3 is CSVAGIITYEQYF. The CDR3 nucleotides read TGCAGCGTCGCCGGGATCATAACCTACGAGCAGTACTTC. The rearrangement links TRBV29-1 to TRBJ2-7; D may be TRBD2 (5 bases). The germline gives CDR1 SQVTM, CDR2 ANQGSEA. The CDR3 spans 13 residues. Trimming cost V 6 bases and J 2 bases, with 14 bases left between them.

The chain links TRBV9 to TRBJ1-4; 8 bases agree with TRBD1. V was clipped by 3 bases and J by 8 bases; unmatched bases: 12. Germline V CDR1 and CDR2: SGDLS, YYNGEE. The CDR3 length is 16 residues. Written as DNA, the CDR3 is TGTGCCAGCAGCGCGGAACCTCAGGGGGCACGGGAAAAACTGTTTTTT. This encodes CASSAEPQGAREKLFF. The full variable domain, its missing parts supplied by reference TRBV9 and TRBJ1-4, is DSGVTQTPKHLITATGQRVTLRCSPRSGDLSVYWYQQSLDQGLQFLIQYYNGEERAKGNILERFSAQQFPDLHSELNLSSLELGDSALYFCASSAEPQGAREKLFFGSGTQLSVL.

V is TRBV5-1 and J is TRBJ2-6; maybe TRBD1 (6 bases). CDR1 and CDR2 (germline): SGHRS, YFSETQ. The CDR3 runs to 16 residues. V dropped 4 bases and J dropped 0 bases, with 11 bases sitting between them. The CDR3 nucleotides are TGCGCCAGCAGCATTACAGGGTTCTCTGGGGCCAACGTCCTGACTTTC. Amino acids: CASSITGFSGANVLTF.

This clonotype has more than one count but fewer than ten. The chain uses TRBV5-6 and TRBJ1-2, with unresolved D. Trimming left V 0 bases short and J 4 bases short, with 13 bases between. CDR3 length: 15 amino acids. The germline V gene has CDR1 SGHDT and CDR2 YYEEEE. In nucleotides, the CDR3 is TGTGCCAGCAGCTTGGGGCTGGCGGATCCCTATGGCTACACCTTC. It encodes CASSLGLADPYGYTF.

For the CDR3, the DNA is TGTGCCAGCAGCCCAGACAGTAGCGGGGGAAATGAGCAGTTCTTC. Translation gives CASSPDSSGGNEQFF. This chain uses TRBV11-3 with TRBJ2-1; 9 positions agree with TRBD2. Unmatched junction bases numbered 9, after V lost 5 bases and J lost 7 bases. Germline CDR1 SGHNT, CDR2 YENEEA. This CDR3 is built from 15 residues.

This clonotype showed up just a few times. The chain carries TRBV4-1 and TRBJ2-3; 7 bases are shared with TRBD2. J lost 1 base, V lost 2 bases, and 12 bases had no gene match. Germline V gives CDR1 MGHRA, CDR2 YSYEKL. This CDR3 region has 18 residues. CDR3 in DNA: TGCGCCAGCAGCCAACCCGCGCTGCGGGGGAGAGGCACAGATACGCAGTATTTT. Protein sequence: CASSQPALRGRGTDTQYF.

The chain combines TRBV13 with TRBJ1-1; tentatively, D is TRBD1 (5 bases). Germline CDR1 PRHDT, CDR2 FYEKMQ (reference sequence). The ends were cut back, 5 bases at V and 0 bases at J, with 13 bases in the middle. The CDR3 loop spans 15 amino acids. CDR3 protein: CASSAPRVLNTEAFF. The CDR3 DNA reads as TGTGCCAGCAGCGCACCCAGGGTATTGAACACTGAAGCTTTCTTT.